The rows below give T cell receptor beta chains drawn from one sample of a study of shared clonotypes between healthy human individuals. Sequenced by immunoSEQ multiplex PCR; TCRdb stores in-frame clones only, minus some. Among about 1.5 million clones listed, roughly 96% were seen once. The sample was naive CD4+ T cells sorted from blood. The receptors derive from a man younger than 40 in good health. CDR3s include the opening cysteine and the closing phenylalanine or tryptophan. Fields, in order: D gene, V gene, clone size, J gene, CDR3 DNA, CDR3 protein. The D gene is left open where the match is weak. Expanded clones get a size class; other rows say once, few or many, or leave the size out.

>.|TRBV18|.|TRBJ1-1
TGTGCCAGCTCAAACCGAGGGGGGCTTTCTGAAGCTTTCTTT
CASSNRGGLSEAFF
>.|TRBV6-4|.|TRBJ2-3
TGTGCCAGCAGTGTAGTATTCACAGATACGCAGTATTTT
CASSVVFTDTQYF
>.|TRBV28|.|TRBJ1-2
TGTGCCAGCAGCACCTCGAGGGCTAACTATGGCTACACCTTC
CASSTSRANYGYTF
>.|TRBV7-9|.|TRBJ2-1
TGTGCCAGCAGCCATAATGTCAATGAGCAGTTCTTC
CASSHNVNEQFF
>.|TRBV7-2|.|TRBJ2-7
TGTGCCAGCAGCTTCAAGCAGGGCGACGGCTACGAGCAGTACTTC
CASSFKQGDGYEQYF
>.|TRBV6-5|.|TRBJ2-7
TGTGCCAGCAGCTCCGGGATCTCCTACGAGCAGTACTTC
CASSSGISYEQYF
>.|TRBV29-1|.|TRBJ2-3
TGCAGCAAATATGCCCTAGGACTAACAGATACGCAGTATTTT
CSKYALGLTDTQYF
>.|TRBV28|.|TRBJ1-2
TGTGCCAGCACCGATAACTATGGCTACACCTTC
CASTDNYGYTF
>.|TRBV5-1|.|TRBJ2-1
TGCGCCAGCAGCTTGGTGGCTAGCAGTGAGCAGTTCTTC
CASSLVASSEQFF
>TRBD2|TRBV19|.|TRBJ2-3
TGTGCCAGTAGCCTGGTAGCGGGGGACACAGATACGCAGTATTTT
CASSLVAGDTDTQYF
>.|TRBV5-1|.|TRBJ2-2
TGCGCCAGCAGCTTGATCGGGGGTAACACCGGGGAGCTGTTTTTT
CASSLIGGNTGELFF
>.|TRBV2|.|TRBJ2-7
TGTGCCAGCAGTGTATCTAGGGAGCAGTACTTC
CASSVSREQYF
>.|TRBV29-1|.|TRBJ2-7
TGCAGCGCAGCCCGGGACGCCGCCTACGAGCAGTACTTC
CSAARDAAYEQYF
>.|TRBV5-1|few|TRBJ2-3
TGCGCCAGCACCCCTTTTGGGAGCACAGATACGCAGTATTTT
CASTPFGSTDTQYF
>TRBD2|TRBV7-3|.|TRBJ2-2
TGTGCCAGCAGCTTAACGTCTTGGGGGGGAGAGCTGTTTTTT
CASSLTSWGGELFF
>.|TRBV19|.|TRBJ2-2
TGTGCCACCTTAAAACTAGGGGAACGGGGGGAGCTGTTTTTT
CATLKLGERGELFF
>.|TRBV5-6|.|TRBJ2-7
TGTGCCAGCAGCTTGGTTCGACTCCCGAGCTCCTACGAGCAGTACTTC
CASSLVRLPSSYEQYF
>TRBD2|TRBV5-1|.|TRBJ2-1
TGCGCCAGCAAGATTCTCAGACTAGCGGGAGGCGTAGTGGAGGATGAGCAGTTCTTC
CASKILRLAGGVVEDEQFF
>TRBD1|TRBV7-9|.|TRBJ1-5
TGTGCCAGCAGCTCAACAGGACAGGCCAATCAGCCCCAGCATTTT
CASSSTGQANQPQHF
>.|TRBV7-6|.|TRBJ2-2
TGTGCCAGCAGCTTATTAGCGCAGGGAGGACGGTACGTCACCGGGGAGCTGTTTTTT
CASSLLAQGGRYVTGELFF
>.|TRBV18|.|TRBJ2-1
TGTGCCAGCACAAAAGGGAGTTCGTCCTACAATGAGCAGTTCTTC
CASTKGSSSYNEQFF
>.|TRBV5-3|.|TRBJ1-3
TGTGCCAGAAGCTTGGCCGCCAGGCGGTCCTCTGGAAACACCATATATTTT
CARSLAARRSSGNTIYF
>.|TRBV4-1|.|TRBJ1-4
TGCGCCAGCAGCCAAAGTCTAAATGAAAAACTGTTTTTT
CASSQSLNEKLFF
>TRBD1|TRBV7-8|few|TRBJ1-2
TGTGCCAGCAGCCCCAGGACAGGGTCAGGAGGCTACACCTTC
CASSPRTGSGGYTF
>TRBD1|TRBV6-1|.|TRBJ1-5
TGTGCCAGCAGTGAAAGGGGACAGGGCCCCCTGGAGCCCCAGCATTTT
CASSERGQGPLEPQHF
>.|TRBV11-2|.|TRBJ2-3
TGTGCCAGCAGCTTAGGGAGTCGAGGCACAGATACGCAGTATTTT
CASSLGSRGTDTQYF
>TRBD1|TRBV7-9|.|TRBJ1-1
TGTGCCAGCACCTCACTAAATTGGTTACAGGGGACCGCTGAAGCTTTCTTT
CASTSLNWLQGTAEAFF
>TRBD1|TRBV6-5|.|TRBJ2-7
TGTGCCAGCAGCACAGGGGTCGAGCAGTACTTC
CASSTGVEQYF
>.|TRBV27|.|TRBJ2-2
TGTGCCAGCACGGTAGCAGGAGGATGGACCGGGGAGCTGTTTTTT
CASTVAGGWTGELFF
>TRBD1|TRBV7-9|.|TRBJ2-1
TGTGCCAGCAGCTTAGTGGGACAGGGCAATGAGCAGTTCTTC
CASSLVGQGNEQFF
>TRBD1|TRBV20-1|.|TRBJ1-1
TGCAGTGCTAGAGGGGACAGGGAAGCTTTCTTT
CSARGDREAFF
>TRBD1|TRBV5-5|.|TRBJ2-3
TGTGCCAGCAGCTCGACAGGGGCCAGCACAGATACGCAGTATTTT
CASSSTGASTDTQYF
>.|TRBV6-1|.|TRBJ2-7
TGTGCCAGCAGTGTGAGTAGCGGCAACTCCTACGAGCAGTACTTC
CASSVSSGNSYEQYF
>.|TRBV27|.|TRBJ1-4
TGTGCCAGCAGCCGATGGGCGGGGGCTAATGAAAAACTGTTTTTT
CASSRWAGANEKLFF
>.|TRBV19|.|TRBJ2-3
TGTGCCAGTAGTCTCCGCCTAGCAGATACGCAGTATTTT
CASSLRLADTQYF
>TRBD2|TRBV4-2|once|TRBJ2-3
TGTGCCAGCAGCCAACCAGCGGGAGGGCCTCTAGATACGCAGTATTTT
CASSQPAGGPLDTQYF
>.|TRBV12-2|.|TRBJ2-5
TGTGCAAGTCGCTTTCGGGAGACCCAGTACTTC
CASRFRETQYF
>.|TRBV5-6|.|TRBJ1-4
TGTGCCAGCAGCCTGGGACCTAACTTCGAAAAACTGTTTTTT
CASSLGPNFEKLFF
>.|TRBV5-1|.|TRBJ2-7
TGCGCCAGCAGCTTGGGCCTGGCCTCCTACGAGCAGTACTTC
CASSLGLASYEQYF
>.|TRBV6-1|.|TRBJ2-1
TGTGCCAGCAGAAAACCCGGGACCAGTGGGGATGAGCAGTTCTTC
CASRKPGTSGDEQFF
>.|TRBV5-5|.|TRBJ2-3
TGTGCCAGCAGCGCCAGGGTAGGAGCCACAGATACGCAGTATTTT
CASSARVGATDTQYF
>TRBD1|TRBV6-6|.|TRBJ2-2
TGTGCCAGCAGTTTCGCCGGGACAGGGGCCACCGGGGAGCTGTTTTTT
CASSFAGTGATGELFF
>.|TRBV18|.|TRBJ2-7
TGTGCCAGCTCATGGGAGACCTCCTACGAGCAGTACTTC
CASSWETSYEQYF
>TRBD2|TRBV9|.|TRBJ2-3
TGTGCCAGCAGCGGAGGAGCTAGCGGGTCCACAGATACGCAGTATTTT
CASSGGASGSTDTQYF
>.|TRBV10-3|.|TRBJ2-3
TGTGCCATCAGTGCGGTAGCGAGCACAGATACGCAGTATTTT
CAISAVASTDTQYF
>.|TRBV9|.|TRBJ2-7
TGTGCCAGCAGCGTAGCTACGTGGGGACCCCTAGACGAGCAGTACTTC
CASSVATWGPLDEQYF
>.|TRBV5-1|.|TRBJ1-1
TGCGCCAGCAGCCCGGGGGCAGGTCCAAGGGAAGCTTTCTTT
CASSPGAGPREAFF
>TRBD1|TRBV9|once|TRBJ2-3
TGTGCCAGCAGCGTAGTTGGTGCGGGGACAGGGAAGGCAGATACGCAGTATTTT
CASSVVGAGTGKADTQYF
>TRBD2|TRBV6-5|once|TRBJ2-7
TGTGCCAGCAGTTACGGGGGACTAGCGGGAGGGGACGAGCAGTACTTC
CASSYGGLAGGDEQYF
>.|TRBV11-2|.|TRBJ2-3
TGTGCCAGCAGCTTAAGCAGGGGACACCCCATTAGCACAGATACGCAGTATTTT
CASSLSRGHPISTDTQYF
>.|TRBV6-5|.|TRBJ2-1
TGTGCCAGCAGTTATGGAAGGCTAGCGACCTACAATGAGCAGTTCTTC
CASSYGRLATYNEQFF
>.|TRBV30|.|TRBJ2-7
TGTGCCTGGAGCTCCGGGCCTACCTACGAGCAGTACTTC
CAWSSGPTYEQYF
>TRBD1|TRBV28|.|TRBJ2-5
TGTGCCAGCAGTCCCCGCTCCGGGACAGGGAAGCAAGAGACCCAGTACTTC
CASSPRSGTGKQETQYF